Presented here are 32 T cell receptor beta chains from one specimen sequenced in a study of HIV-infected children after antiretroviral therapy interruption. RNA-based 3' RACE libraries used unique molecular identifiers. MiXCR was run by TCRdb on the 3' RACE reads, yielding one entry per CDR3 protein. The table records 15,000 to 16,000 distinct CDR3 sequences, more than 3% of them present only once. Regarding treatment: PENTA 11 planned treatment interruption arm or continuous ART arm. Source: CD45RA+ CD4+ T cells from PBMCs, taken from a donor given antiretroviral therapy, either interrupted or continuous. Described subset: naive CD4+ CD45RA+ CD45RO- T cells. Every receptor here comes from a child aged 2 to 17 with HIV.

In this sample, this clonotype turned up many times. This chain joins TRBV27 and TRBJ1-3; no definite D call. Germline V gene data show CDR1 as MNHEY and CDR2 as SMNVEV (reference sequence). The CDR3 sequence is 16 residues long. V was clipped by 4 bases and J by 0 bases, with 13 bases between them. The DNA of the CDR3 is TGTGCCAGCAGTTCCTTCCCCAGGCTCTCTGGAAACACCATATATTTT. Residues: CASSSFPRLSGNTIYF.

In its sample, this clonotype was seen many times. This rearrangement joins TRBV5-1 to TRBJ1-6; a weak D match, TRBD1 (6 bases). CDR3 length: 15 amino acids. Looked up from germline, CDR1 is SGHRS and CDR2 is YFSETQ. Trimming took off 4 bases at V and 2 bases at J, with 10 bases between the two ends. CDR3 nucleotide sequence: TGCGCCAGCAGCCCGGGGGCAGCCTATAATTCACCCCTCCACTTT. Translated, it gives CASSPGAAYNSPLHF.

This clonotype showed up many times. J is TRBJ2-3 and V is TRBV20-1; 7 bases align to TRBD2. The V segment lost 6 bases and the J segment 2 bases; nucleotides outside the gene matches: 8. CDR3 length: 14 residues. Germline CDR1 and CDR2: DFQATT and SNEGSKA (reference sequence). CDR3 amino acids: CSATERGPTDTQYF. DNA of the CDR3: TGCAGTGCAACCGAGCGGGGCCCCACAGATACGCAGTATTTT.

This clonotype was detected many times. This chain joins TRBV9 and TRBJ2-6, with D unclear. CDR1 is SGDLS, CDR2 YYNGEE, per germline. This CDR3 is 18 amino acids long. V was pared by 0 bases and J by 3 bases, with 16 bases between. The chain's CDR3 is CASSVAFPGHDGANVLTF. The CDR3 region has the DNA TGTGCCAGCAGCGTAGCTTTCCCAGGCCATGATGGGGCCAACGTCCTGACTTTC.

This clonotype was seen many times. As DNA, the CDR3 is TGTGCCAGCTCACCACCGAGCACAGATACGCAGTATTTT. Protein: CASSPPSTDTQYF. The V call is TRBV18, the J call TRBJ2-3, with no clear D. Per the germline V gene, CDR1 is KGHSH and CDR2 is LQKENI. Trimming took off 0 bases at V and 0 bases at J, with 1 base between the two ends. This CDR3 is built from 13 residues.

The table lists this clonotype with many counts. V gene TRBV20-1 combines with J gene TRBJ2-5; weak D call: TRBD1 (6 bases). CDR3 length: 14 residues. Looked up from germline, CDR1 is DFQATT and CDR2 is SNEGSKA (reference sequence). V was pared by 6 bases and J by 1 base, with 15 bases between. CDR3 amino acids: CSASSGQSQETQYF. In DNA form, the CDR3 reads TGCAGTGCCTCATCTGGACAGTCCCAAGAGACCCAGTACTTC.

There are many counts of this clonotype. The chain couples TRBV28 to TRBJ2-4; maybe TRBD2 (6 bases). The CDR3 is made up of 17 amino acids. In germline, CDR1 is MDHEN, CDR2 SYDVKM. The V and J ends lost 4 bases and 6 bases respectively, with 22 bases between them. The CDR3 nucleotides read TGTGCCAGCAGTTCCCCGGGGGAGGCCGAGGGGAGAAACATTCAGTACTTC. Translated: CASSSPGEAEGRNIQYF.

This clonotype came up many times. The J gene is TRBJ2-2, the V gene TRBV29-1; possible D gene TRBD1, 6 bases. The germline gives CDR1 SQVTM, CDR2 ANQGSEA. V was shortened by 4 bases and J by 1 base, with 7 bases between the two germline ends. This CDR3 has 13 amino acids. Here the CDR3 reads CSVGQVNTGELFF. Here the CDR3 DNA reads TGCAGCGTTGGACAGGTGAACACCGGGGAGCTGTTTTTT.

This clonotype was seen repeatedly, ten times or more. CDR3 sequence reads: CASSELGQGSAMNTEAFF. As DNA, the CDR3 is TGCGCCAGCAGTGAGTTGGGGCAGGGGTCTGCCATGAACACTGAAGCTTTCTTT. The V call is TRBV10-2, the J call TRBJ1-1; D is possibly TRBD1 (6 bases). From germline, CDR1 is WSHSY and CDR2 SAAADI. The CDR3 has 18 residues. V lost 1 base, J lost 0 bases, and 18 bases lay in between.

This clonotype was found many times. The rearrangement uses TRBV5-1 and TRBJ2-1, with TRBD2 matching 12 bases. After removal of 4 bases from V and 8 bases from J, the junction contained 7 bases not matched to a gene. This CDR3 has 15 residues. CDR1 is SGHRS, CDR2 YFSETQ, per germline. The CDR3 sequence: CASSAATSGGHEQFF. CDR3 nucleotide sequence: TGCGCCAGCAGCGCCGCGACTAGCGGGGGCCATGAGCAGTTCTTC.

The sample holds a few counts of this clonotype. A much larger clone lies a single base off, so this may be a read error. The gene calls are TRBV19 and TRBJ2-3; D is possibly TRBD2 (6 bases). The CDR3 loop spans 12 amino acids. Trimming left V 4 bases short and J 8 bases short, with 10 bases between. The V gene's germline CDR1 is LNHDA and CDR2 SQIVND (reference sequence). CDR3 region: CASSSMEGTQYF. CDR3 coding DNA: TGTGCCAGTAGTAGTATGGAGGGTACGCAGTATTTT.

This clonotype was seen at least ten times. This rearrangement joins TRBV6-5 to TRBJ1-4; 8 nucleotides match TRBD1. The CDR3 spans 16 residues. Germline V lookup: CDR1 MNHEY, CDR2 SVGAGI. Losses at the gene ends were 4 bases for V and 7 bases for J; bases not matched to a gene: 11. The CDR3 loop is CASSSWPPDRAEKLFF. In DNA, the CDR3 is TGTGCCAGCAGTTCCTGGCCCCCGGACAGGGCTGAAAAACTGTTTTTT.

This clonotype was recorded at least ten times. The rearrangement joins TRBV6-5 to TRBJ2-5; D not resolved. Between the trimmed V and J ends, which lost 0 bases and 5 bases, there was a span of 4 bases. Germline assignment: CDR1 MNHEY and CDR2 SVGAGI. The CDR3 has 12 amino acids. This CDR3 reads CASSYSGETQYF. The CDR3 DNA reads TGTGCCAGCAGTTACTCGGGGGAGACCCAGTACTTC.

By share, this clonotype ranks as medium-sized. The chain couples TRBV13 to TRBJ2-7, with D perhaps TRBD1 (6 bases). Trimming removed 5 bases from V and 3 bases from J, with 17 bases in between. This CDR3 has 15 amino acids. Germline V gene lookup returns CDR1 PRHDT and CDR2 FYEKMQ (reference sequence). CDR3 amino acids: CASSRGTSGVYEQYF. The CDR3, as DNA: TGTGCCAGCAGCCGAGGGACCTCAGGGGTCTACGAGCAGTACTTC.

This clonotype was counted many times. The chain links TRBV7-8 to TRBJ1-2, with 7 bases that match TRBD1. V gave up 5 bases and J gave up 3 bases; unmatched junction bases: 3. Germline-derived CDR1 and CDR2 are SGHVS and FQNEAQ. The CDR3 is 13 amino acids. The CDR3 nucleotides are TGTGCCAGCAGCCCCGACAGGGACTATGGCTACACCTTC. This codes for CASSPDRDYGYTF.

This clonotype was observed at least ten times. The V and J genes are TRBV30 and TRBJ1-6; weak D call: TRBD1 (5 bases). Germline lookup yields CDR1 GTSNPN and CDR2 SVGIG (reference sequence). The CDR3 consists of 16 residues. The germline V and J ends were trimmed by 2 bases and 7 bases, with 18 bases remaining between them. Here the CDR3 reads CAWSPPGTVGNSPLHF. CDR3 sequence (DNA): TGTGCCTGGAGTCCACCCGGGACGGTGGGGAATTCACCCCTCCACTTT.

This clonotype was recorded at least ten times. The V gene is TRBV7-6, the J gene TRBJ2-2; D possibly corresponds to TRBD1 (7 bases). Trimming cost V 3 bases and J 0 bases, with 14 bases left between them. Germline V lookup: CDR1 SGHVS, CDR2 FNYEAQ. The CDR3 is 17 residues long. CDR3 residues: CASSFGRGVSNTGELFF. As DNA, the CDR3 is TGTGCCAGCAGCTTCGGCAGGGGGGTGTCGAACACCGGGGAGCTGTTTTTT.

This clonotype was seen many times. The chain is built from TRBV7-9 and TRBJ1-5, with no clear D. V lost 6 bases and J 3 bases, leaving 12 bases between the germline ends. Germline-derived CDR1 and CDR2 are SEHNR and FQNEAQ (reference sequence). The CDR3 spans 14 residues. CDR3 bases: TGTGCCAGCAGAGCCCGGGCTATCAATCAGCCCCAGCATTTT. It specifies CASRARAINQPQHF.

In its sample, this clonotype was seen many times. The chain couples TRBV29-1 to TRBJ2-7, with 8 bases matching TRBD1. V lost 4 bases, J lost 4 bases, and 6 bases stayed unmatched. This CDR3 is 13 amino acids long. The V gene's germline CDR1 is SQVTM and CDR2 ANQGSEA. DNA for the CDR3: TGCAGCGTTGTCAAGGACAGGGCATACGAGCAGTACTTC. Protein sequence: CSVVKDRAYEQYF.

This clonotype was picked up many times. CDR3 sequence reads: CASSRGGGTGEQYF. Written as DNA, the CDR3 is TGTGCCAGCAGCCGAGGAGGGGGCACGGGCGAGCAGTACTTC. This chain links TRBV3-1 with TRBJ2-7, with a tentative D call TRBD1 (7 bases). The CDR3 is 14 residues long. CDR1 LGHDT and CDR2 YNNKEL come from the germline V gene (reference sequence). Trimming shortened V by 4 bases and J by 6 bases, and 16 bases separated the two germline ends.

This clonotype has a count of ten or more. The chain couples TRBV5-1 to TRBJ2-3; D is unclear. Trimming stripped 4 bases from V and 0 bases from J, with 15 bases between. CDR1 and CDR2 (germline): SGHRS, YFSETQ. The CDR3 has 16 amino acids. The CDR3 DNA reads as TGCGCCAGCAGCATCGCCGGGCCGGAGAGCACAGATACGCAGTATTTT. Translating it yields CASSIAGPESTDTQYF.

This clonotype has a handful of counts. Because the CDR3's place on the DNA is in doubt, the DNA is left out and the CDR3 is given as listed by TCRdb. V is TRBV21-1 and J is TRBJ2-5; TRBD1, the table's D call, lacks a check against the DNA. TRBV21-1 corresponds to a pseudogene. The CDR3 comprises 18 residues, both ends counted. The chain's CDR3 is CASSKKGVAPGAQETQYF.

In its sample, this clonotype was seen many times. A read error may account for a junction end that differs from germline. V is TRBV6-5 and J is TRBJ2-1; 8 positions agree with TRBD1. The germline V gene encodes CDR1 MNHEY and CDR2 SVGAGI. The CDR3 runs to 13 residues. CDR3 bases: TGTGCCAGCAGTTACGCCTCCGGACAGGGCTTGGTCTTC. This sequence encodes CASSYASGQGLVF.

This clonotype is termed large. Germline is not matched at one junction end, which may reflect a read error. The chain combines TRBV7-2 with TRBJ2-7; D may be TRBD2 (6 bases). CDR3 length: 14 residues. Germline-derived CDR1 and CDR2 are SGHTA and FQGNSA. The CDR3, as DNA: TGCGCCAGCAGCTTGGCCGGGGGACCCTACGAGCAGTACTTC. Translating gives CASSLAGGPYEQYF.

This clonotype has at least ten counts. The chain recombines TRBV19 with TRBJ2-1, with 10 bases identical to TRBD2. Germline V gene sequence: CDR1 LNHDA, CDR2 SQIVND (reference sequence). Trimming at V came to 4 bases and at J to 8 bases, leaving 11 bases not matched to a gene. The CDR3 sequence is 16 residues long. The CDR3 loop is CASSTFPSGGAHEQFF. Here the CDR3 DNA reads TGTGCCAGTAGTACCTTCCCCAGCGGGGGGGCGCATGAGCAGTTCTTC.

This clonotype is judged medium-sized (0.01 to 0.1%). This chain uses TRBV7-9 with TRBJ2-1, with no clear D. V lost 2 bases and J 4 bases, leaving 12 bases between the germline ends. The CDR3 has 15 amino acids. Germline V gene sequence: CDR1 SEHNR, CDR2 FQNEAQ (reference sequence). CDR3 sequence: CASSLLGSPYNEQFF. CDR3 in DNA: TGTGCCAGCAGCTTATTGGGGTCACCTTACAATGAGCAGTTCTTC.

This clonotype occurred many times. The chain links TRBV7-3 to TRBJ2-1, with 12 bases that match TRBD2. V shed 3 bases and J 8 bases; nucleotides not matched to a gene: 5. Germline CDR1 SGHTA, CDR2 FQGTGA. The CDR3 is made up of 15 amino acids. The CDR3: CASSLTSGGGHEQFF. CDR3 DNA: TGTGCCAGCAGCTTGACTAGCGGGGGCGGACATGAGCAGTTCTTC.

This clonotype was counted at least ten times. This chain connects TRBV11-2 to TRBJ2-1, with D possibly being TRBD2 (5 bases). Trimming removed 6 bases at V and 0 bases at J, with 12 bases between. The CDR3 is 15 residues long. Per germline, CDR1 SGHAT and CDR2 FQNNGV. CDR3 residues: CASRGASSSYNEQFF. The CDR3 DNA is TGTGCCAGCAGGGGAGCGTCGAGCTCCTACAATGAGCAGTTCTTC.

In its sample, this clonotype ranks as medium-sized. The chain joins TRBV12-3 or TRBV12-4 to TRBJ1-6; weak D call: TRBD1 (5 bases). Trimming shortened V by 8 bases and J by 10 bases, and 18 bases separated the two germline ends. This CDR3 region has 14 residues. CDR3 nucleotides: TGTGCCAGCGGCTTGAGGGGCCTCAGCTCACCCCTCCACTTT. Translated: CASGLRGLSSPLHF.

This clonotype is categorized as medium-sized. This CDR3 reads CASSPPLAGANNEQFF. DNA of the CDR3: TGTGCCAGCTCACCACCGTTAGCGGGGGCTAACAATGAGCAGTTCTTC. The chain links TRBV18 to TRBJ2-1, with TRBD2 matching over 9 bases. The CDR3 covers 16 residues. Germline-derived CDR1 and CDR2 are KGHSH and LQKENI. Trimming at V came to 0 bases and at J to 5 bases, leaving 5 bases not matched to a gene.

Many counts were recorded for this clonotype. The chain recombines TRBV13 with TRBJ2-3; D is perhaps TRBD1 (6 bases). Germline V lookup: CDR1 PRHDT, CDR2 FYEKMQ (reference sequence). This CDR3 is 13 amino acids long. V was pared by 3 bases and J by 3 bases, with 7 bases between. CDR3 coding DNA: TGTGCCAGCAGCTTCGACAGGACAGATACGCAGTATTTT. Encoded protein: CASSFDRTDTQYF. Full variable domain (rest looked up from reference TRBV13 and TRBJ2-3): AAGVIQSPRHLIKEKRETATLKCYPIPRHDTVYWYQQGPGQDPQFLISFYEKMQSDKGSIPDRFSAQQFSDYHSELNMSSLELGDSALYFCASSFDRTDTQYFGPGTRLTVL.

This clonotype was counted at least ten times. V and J are TRBV5-1 and TRBJ1-1; D not resolved. The CDR3 runs 21 residues. Germline V lookup: CDR1 SGHRS, CDR2 YFSETQ. With 1 base removed from V and 2 bases from J, the gap between germline ends came to 30 bases. The CDR3 coding sequence is TGCGCCAGCAGCTTGATCGGCTTCCGAGGGAGAAATATTTTTAATAACACTGAAGCTTTCTTT. This codes for CASSLIGFRGRNIFNNTEAFF.